This is a list of T cell receptor beta chains from one sample in a study of blood T cell repertoires in COVID-19. Profiled with immunoSEQ multiplex PCR; TCRdb holds only in-frame clones, not every one. The sample has approximately 120,000 clones; roughly 85% are singletons. Sequenced material: peripheral blood. Every receptor here comes from a woman aged 80 or older with COVID-19, enrolled during active disease. CDR3s include the opening cysteine and the closing phenylalanine or tryptophan. A D gene is named only where the DNA matches it firmly. Size is stated for part of the rows, as once, few or many counts, or as a class when the clone is expanded.

>TRBD1|TRBV3-1/TRBV3-2|-|TRBJ2-2
TGTGCCAGCAGCCCGGGACAGGGGTACGCCGGGGAGCTGTTTTTT
CASSPGQGYAGELFF
>TRBD1|TRBV11-2|-|TRBJ1-6
TGTGCCAGCAGCTTTACGAGGACAGGGAATTCACCCCTCCACTTT
CASSFTRTGNSPLHF
>-|TRBV4-2|-|TRBJ1-5
TGTGCCAGCAGCTATCAGGGATTTAGCAATCAGCCCCAGCATTTT
CASSYQGFSNQPQHF
>TRBD2|TRBV5-4|-|TRBJ2-7
TGTGCCAGCAGTCAGACTAGCGGGAGCTCCTACGAGCAGTACTTC
CASSQTSGSSYEQYF
>TRBD1|TRBV28|-|TRBJ1-5
TGTGCCAGCAGTTTAGGGACAGGGAATCAGCCCCAGCATTTT
CASSLGTGNQPQHF
>-|TRBV5-6|-|TRBJ1-4
TGTGCCAGCAGGCAACAGGGTGCTAATGAAAAACTGTTTTTT
CASRQQGANEKLFF
>-|TRBV28|-|TRBJ1-1
TGTGCCAGCAGTTTTAGGGGATGGGCCACTGAAGCTTTCTTT
CASSFRGWATEAFF
>TRBD1|TRBV6-2/TRBV6-3|once|TRBJ1-5
TGTGCCAGCAGTTACTCGCTCGGGACAGTTGCCAATCAGCCCCAGCATTTT
CASSYSLGTVANQPQHF
>-|TRBV5-4|-|TRBJ2-7
TGTGCCACCAGGACAGACCTTTCCTACGAGCAGTACTTC
CATRTDLSYEQYF
>-|TRBV5-1|-|TRBJ1-1
TGCGCCAGCAGCCTACAGGGTGGAGGAACTGAAGCTTTCTTT
CASSLQGGGTEAFF
>TRBD1|TRBV7-2|-|TRBJ2-7
TGTGCCAGCAGCTTACGACAGGGGGCGGTCGACGAGCAGTACTTC
CASSLRQGAVDEQYF
>TRBD2|TRBV4-2|-|TRBJ2-7
TGTGCCAGCAGCCAAGGCGGGGGCTACGAGCAGTACTTC
CASSQGGGYEQYF
>-|TRBV7-8|-|TRBJ2-6
TGTGCCAGCAGCCCGACAGGGGCCAACGTCCTGACTTTC
CASSPTGANVLTF
>TRBD2|TRBV19|-|TRBJ2-1
TGTGCCAGTAGAGAACCGGGAGGGACCTACAATGAGCAGTTCTTC
CASREPGGTYNEQFF
>TRBD2|TRBV7-2|-|TRBJ2-5
TGTGCCAGCAGCCGGACTAGCGGGACGGAAGAGACCCAGTACTTC
CASSRTSGTEETQYF
>-|TRBV9|-|TRBJ2-3
TGTGCCAGCAGTCCCCTTGGCGGGAGCACAGATACGCAGTATTTT
CASSPLGGSTDTQYF
>-|TRBV7-8|-|TRBJ1-1
TGTGCCAGCATCCCTTTAGGGGGAATGAACACTGAAGCTTTCTTT
CASIPLGGMNTEAFF
>TRBD2|TRBV5-6|-|TRBJ2-2
TGTGCCAGCAGCCCCAGCGGGAGGGCCTTGATGGTCGCCGGGGAGCTGTTTTTT
CASSPSGRALMVAGELFF
>TRBD1|TRBV7-9|-|TRBJ2-1
TGTGCCAGCAGCTTGGGGACAGGGGAAAACAATGAGCAGTTCTTC
CASSLGTGENNEQFF
>TRBD2|TRBV10-3|-|TRBJ2-1
TGTGCCGTAAGACTAGCGGGAGGGGCTGATGCGGGAGAGCAGTTCTTC
CAVRLAGGADAGEQFF
>-|TRBV28|-|TRBJ2-3
TGTGCCAGCAGTTTGGGGGGACGCACAGATACGCAGTATTTT
CASSLGGRTDTQYF
>-|TRBV2|-|TRBJ1-5
TGTGCCAGCAGCCAAGGAGGGAACAGGCCCCAGCATTTT
CASSQGGNRPQHF
>-|TRBV27|few|TRBJ2-7
TGTGCCAGCAGTCCCGGGACTGAGGTTTACGAGCAGTACTTC
CASSPGTEVYEQYF
>TRBD1|TRBV27|-|TRBJ1-1
TGTGCCAGCAGTTTACGAGGGACAGGGCGCCCTGTTGCTATGAACACTGAAGCTTTCTTT
CASSLRGTGRPVAMNTEAFF
>-|TRBV20-1|-|TRBJ1-1
TGCAGTGCTAGAGATCACCAGCGAGCTTTCTTT
CSARDHQRAFF
>-|TRBV11-2|-|TRBJ2-7
TGTGCCAGCAGCTTCGTTCTAGCGATAACGCACGAGCAGTACTTC
CASSFVLAITHEQYF
>TRBD1|TRBV27|-|TRBJ2-3
TGTGCCAGCAGTTTAGACAGGGGTTCAGGAGATACGCAGTATTTT
CASSLDRGSGDTQYF
>TRBD1|TRBV6-2/TRBV6-3|-|TRBJ2-5
TGTGCCAGCAGTTACTCCCGGGACAGCTCAAAGTACTTC
CASSYSRDSSKYF
>-|TRBV5-4|-|TRBJ2-6
TGTGCCGGTGCCCGCAGGGGAAGTGGGGCCAACGTCCTGACTTTC
CAGARRGSGANVLTF
>TRBD1|TRBV5-4|once|TRBJ2-2
TGTGCCAGCAGCATCCTGGGACAGGGATCCGGGGAGCTGTTTTTT
CASSILGQGSGELFF
>TRBD2|TRBV29-1|-|TRBJ2-1
TGCAGCGCAACGACCGGGACTAGCGGGACCAATGAGCAGTTCTTC
CSATTGTSGTNEQFF
>TRBD2|TRBV7-3|-|TRBJ2-5
TGTGCCAGCAGCTTAACTAAGCCGGGGGAGGGCGTAGAGACCCAGTACTTC
CASSLTKPGEGVETQYF
>TRBD2|TRBV5-6|-|TRBJ2-7
TGTGCCAGCAGCTTGAAACTAGCGGGAAGGTTCGAGCAGTACTTC
CASSLKLAGRFEQYF
>-|TRBV19|-|TRBJ1-1
TGTGCCAGTAGCCGGACTGGAACGGTCGCGAACACTGAAGCTTTCTTT
CASSRTGTVANTEAFF
>TRBD1|TRBV5-1|-|TRBJ2-2
TGCGCCAGCGGGGACGGACAGGGTTACGCCGGGGAGCTGTTTTTT
CASGDGQGYAGELFF
>-|TRBV7-5|-|TRBJ2-1
TGTGCCAGAAGCGTAGAGGACAGCAATGGGGACAATGAGCAGTTCTTC
CARSVEDSNGDNEQFF
>-|TRBV7-2|-|TRBJ1-2
TGTGCCAGCAGCTTAAATGGGGCGGAGAATGGCTACACCTTC
CASSLNGAENGYTF
>TRBD2|TRBV7-3|-|TRBJ2-1
TGTGCCAGCAAAGCGGGAGGATCCTACAATGAGCAGTTCTTC
CASKAGGSYNEQFF
>-|TRBV19|-|TRBJ2-5
TGTGCCAGTAGTATCCAGGGCTATCAAGAGACCCAGTACTTC
CASSIQGYQETQYF
>-|TRBV4-1|-|TRBJ1-1
TGCGCCAGCAGCCAAGCTGGATTTACGGGCACTGAAGCTTTCTTT
CASSQAGFTGTEAFF
>-|TRBV7-2|-|TRBJ2-7
TGTGCCAGCAGCCCCGTCGGGGGATACGAGCAGTACTTC
CASSPVGGYEQYF
>-|TRBV28|-|TRBJ1-5
TGTGCCAGCACCCAGAGGAGTGGCGGGGCAGGCAATCAGCCCCAGCATTTT
CASTQRSGGAGNQPQHF
>TRBD2|TRBV5-5|-|TRBJ2-7
TGTGCCAGCAGCTTGGCTTTCGGACTAGGAGGCGACGAGCAGTACTTC
CASSLAFGLGGDEQYF
>-|TRBV3-1/TRBV3-2|-|TRBJ2-5
TGTGCCAGCAGCCAAGTTCCTAGAATGGGAGAGACCCAGTACTTC
CASSQVPRMGETQYF
>TRBD2|TRBV6-2/TRBV6-3|-|TRBJ2-7
TGTGCCAGCAGTTCGACTAGCGGGAGCATCTTCTCCTACGAGCAGTACTTC
CASSSTSGSIFSYEQYF
>TRBD2|TRBV5-1|-|TRBJ2-7
TGCGCCAGCAGCTTGGCCGGGACTAGCGTCTACGAGCAGTACTTC
CASSLAGTSVYEQYF
>TRBD2|TRBV18|-|TRBJ2-1
TGTGCCAGCTCACCCGGACTAGCGGGGCACAATGAGCAGTTCTTC
CASSPGLAGHNEQFF
>TRBD1|TRBV11-1|-|TRBJ1-6
TGTGCCAGCAGCTTTGACAGGGGTTCACCCCTCCACTTT
CASSFDRGSPLHF
>TRBD1|TRBV5-1|once|TRBJ2-7
TGCGCCAGCCAGTACAGGACAGGAGCTTACGAGCAGTACTTC
CASQYRTGAYEQYF
>-|TRBV6-2/TRBV6-3|once|TRBJ2-1
TGTGCCAGCAGTTACTCGGGACTCCTGAATGAGCAGTTCTTC
CASSYSGLLNEQFF